A selection of T cell receptor beta chains follows, all from one sample in a study of shared clonotypes between healthy human individuals. Only in-frame clones appear in the TCRdb table, and some are missing; sequencing was by immunoSEQ multiplex PCR. The profile covers about 2 million clones, with over 85% appearing a single time and around 1.1% taken by the ten largest. Sequencing used naive CD8+ T cells sorted from blood. These receptors all stem from a man aged 18 to 29 in good health. The conserved cysteine and the conserved F or W are not part of the CDR3 here. The listing skips clone size in some rows; elsewhere it reads once, few, many or a size class.

V: TRBV18; size: NA; J: TRBJ1-2; CDR3: ASSPGQGTRVLNYGYT
V: TRBV2; size: NA; J: TRBJ2-7; CDR3: ASSAPVNYEQY
V: TRBV4-1; size: NA; J: TRBJ1-6; CDR3: ASSPNMGNSPLH
V: TRBV5-6; size: NA; J: TRBJ1-4; CDR3: ASRGGPNEKLF
V: TRBV5-6; size: few; J: TRBJ1-2; CDR3: ASSLDGNYGYT
V: TRBV7-2; size: NA; J: TRBJ2-1; CDR3: ASSSSGGLGEQF
V: TRBV28; size: NA; J: TRBJ2-7; CDR3: ASSLSSGGPNEQY
V: TRBV13; size: NA; J: TRBJ2-7; CDR3: ASSSGPTLEQY
V: TRBV27; size: NA; J: TRBJ2-2; CDR3: ASSPGTAASGTGELF
V: TRBV28; size: NA; J: TRBJ1-1; CDR3: ASSFAGETEAF
V: TRBV7-9; size: NA; J: TRBJ2-5; CDR3: ASSLRYLGQAQETQY
V: TRBV2; size: NA; J: TRBJ2-5; CDR3: ASSTDRERGVGPQETQY
V: TRBV11-3; size: once; J: TRBJ2-5; CDR3: ASSLGGPRLAGNQWETQY
V: TRBV27; size: NA; J: TRBJ2-3; CDR3: ASSRTGSTDTQY
V: TRBV7-2; size: NA; J: TRBJ2-1; CDR3: ASSLVWLQEQF
V: TRBV18; size: NA; J: TRBJ2-7; CDR3: ASSPDRDYEQY
V: TRBV4-3; size: NA; J: TRBJ2-1; CDR3: ASSLDRSSYNEQF
V: TRBV6-1; size: NA; J: TRBJ2-1; CDR3: ASIQGINNEQF
V: TRBV11-2; size: NA; J: TRBJ2-5; CDR3: ASRGGLETQY
V: TRBV6-6; size: NA; J: TRBJ2-7; CDR3: ASSNPGTGDYEQY
V: TRBV4-1; size: NA; J: TRBJ1-4; CDR3: ASSQRTPTNEKLF
V: TRBV4-1; size: NA; J: TRBJ2-7; CDR3: ASSQGTGNHNEQY
V: TRBV4-1; size: NA; J: TRBJ1-1; CDR3: ASSLRGQSTEAF
V: TRBV2; size: NA; J: TRBJ2-7; CDR3: ASTKRGEAYYEQY
V: TRBV6-6; size: NA; J: TRBJ2-4; CDR3: ASREQGGAKNIQY
V: TRBV4-3; size: NA; J: TRBJ2-7; CDR3: ASSPKTYEQY
V: TRBV4-1; size: NA; J: TRBJ2-7; CDR3: ASSQDRGYEQY
V: TRBV2; size: NA; J: TRBJ1-3; CDR3: ASYPDSSGNTIY
V: TRBV5-4; size: NA; J: TRBJ2-7; CDR3: ASSLGHYEQY
V: TRBV5-4; size: NA; J: TRBJ2-7; CDR3: ASSLRSSYEQY
V: TRBV7-8; size: NA; J: TRBJ2-1; CDR3: ASSPASGSRNEQF
V: TRBV5-1; size: once; J: TRBJ2-7; CDR3: ASSPLTGSLAYEQY
V: TRBV27; size: NA; J: TRBJ2-1; CDR3: ASSFGVLDEQF
V: TRBV15; size: NA; J: TRBJ2-7; CDR3: ATSREAGRDSYEQY
V: TRBV19; size: NA; J: TRBJ2-2; CDR3: ASSIGAGGTDTGELF
V: TRBV2; size: NA; J: TRBJ2-3; CDR3: ASSEYGTSGVGVTDTQY
V: TRBV6-6; size: NA; J: TRBJ2-3; CDR3: ASSYYQVADTQY
V: TRBV27; size: NA; J: TRBJ2-5; CDR3: ASSFGTLETQY
V: TRBV7-8; size: NA; J: TRBJ2-5; CDR3: ASSSWGETQY
V: TRBV5-6; size: NA; J: TRBJ1-1; CDR3: ASSPPGQGAIRGLTEAF
V: TRBV29-1; size: NA; J: TRBJ1-6; CDR3: SAQGDGNSPLH
V: TRBV13; size: NA; J: TRBJ2-7; CDR3: ASSWGTSGVVGEQY
V: TRBV2; size: NA; J: TRBJ1-4; CDR3: ASSSWVGFNNEKLF
V: TRBV28; size: NA; J: TRBJ2-7; CDR3: ASSLRSLGTLLNHEQY
V: TRBV6-5; size: NA; J: TRBJ2-1; CDR3: ASSWGLNEQF
V: TRBV13; size: NA; J: TRBJ2-3; CDR3: ASSQTGTGSTDTQY
V: TRBV29-1; size: NA; J: TRBJ1-2; CDR3: SVEDPLSNYGYT
V: TRBV6-5; size: NA; J: TRBJ2-7; CDR3: ASSYSGSPLYEQY
V: TRBV6-5; size: once; J: TRBJ1-1; CDR3: ASRIWDTAF
V: TRBV9; size: NA; J: TRBJ2-7; CDR3: ASSVGLAGSYEQY
V: TRBV7-8; size: once; J: TRBJ1-5; CDR3: ASSLDIRVVQPQH
V: TRBV19; size: NA; J: TRBJ1-6; CDR3: ASSIDGDRGSPLH
V: TRBV27; size: NA; J: TRBJ1-5; CDR3: ASSSLGTYQPQH
V: TRBV7-9; size: NA; J: TRBJ1-3; CDR3: ASSLVNRVGSGNTIY
V: TRBV19; size: NA; J: TRBJ2-7; CDR3: ASSIGLAGYEQY